Sequencing of this T cell receptor beta chain was carried out in a study of response to subunit inactivated influenza vaccine. TCRdb reanalysed the RT-PCR reads using MiXCR and keeps one entry per CDR3 protein. Of 700,000 to 900,000 distinct CDR3 sequences listed, approximately 22% are singletons. This specimen was PBMCs from blood, taken more than 4 days after vaccination. The sequence was collected from a man aged 50-59 years who received an inactivated influenza vaccine.

The CDR3 DNA follows: TGCGCCAGCAGTGAGCTACCTGGAAGCAGGGTAAATAGGGCAGATACGCAGTATTTT. The encoded protein is CASSELPGSRVNRADTQYF. V usage is TRBV10-2 and J usage is TRBJ2-3, with D possibly TRBD1 on 5 matching bases. CDR3 size: 19 residues. V was pared by 2 bases and J by 4 bases, with 25 bases between. The germline V gene encodes CDR1 WSHSY and CDR2 SAAADI.